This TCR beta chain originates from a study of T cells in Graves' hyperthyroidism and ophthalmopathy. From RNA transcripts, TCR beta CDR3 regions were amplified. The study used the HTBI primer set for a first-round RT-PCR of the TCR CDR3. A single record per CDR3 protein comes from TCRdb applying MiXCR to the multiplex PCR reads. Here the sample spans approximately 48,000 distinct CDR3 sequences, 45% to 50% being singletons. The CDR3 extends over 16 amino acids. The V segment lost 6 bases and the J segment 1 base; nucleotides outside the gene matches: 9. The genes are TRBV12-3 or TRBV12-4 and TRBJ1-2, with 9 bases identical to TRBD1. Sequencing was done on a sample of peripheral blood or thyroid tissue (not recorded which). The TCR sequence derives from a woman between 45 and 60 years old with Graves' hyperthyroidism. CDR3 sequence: CASRGPTGGFNYGYTF. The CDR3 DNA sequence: TGTGCCAGCAGGGGACCAACAGGGGGCTTTAACTATGGCTACACCTTC.